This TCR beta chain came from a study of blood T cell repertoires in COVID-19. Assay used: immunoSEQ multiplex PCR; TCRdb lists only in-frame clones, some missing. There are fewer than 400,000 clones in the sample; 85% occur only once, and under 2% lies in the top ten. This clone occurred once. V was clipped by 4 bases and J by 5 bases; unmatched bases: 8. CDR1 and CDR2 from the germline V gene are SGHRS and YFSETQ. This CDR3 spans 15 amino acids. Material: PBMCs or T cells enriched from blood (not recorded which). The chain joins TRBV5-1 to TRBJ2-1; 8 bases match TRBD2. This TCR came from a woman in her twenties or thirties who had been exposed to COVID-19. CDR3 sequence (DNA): TGCGCCAGCAGCAAACTAGCGGAACCTAACAATGAGCAGTTCTTC. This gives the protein CASSKLAEPNNEQFF.